A few counts support the clone carrying this T cell receptor beta chain. Antigen specificity is unknown. The TCR beta library used iRepertoire HTBI primers with Arm-PCR amplification of CDR3. TCRdb processed the multiplex PCR reads anew with MiXCR; each CDR3 protein has one entry. The sample has roughly 400,000 distinct CDR3 sequences, around 20% seen once. This sample is part of a study of regulatory T cells in long-lasting Graves disease. On the study more broadly: Over 5 years of antithyroid drugs with positive TSH receptor antibodies was taken to mean persistent Graves' disease. Study outcomes and limitations: TRBV28, TRBJ1-2 and TRBJ2-5 emerged as the favored segments in persistent disease. Among persistent patients, a larger number of public clonotypes were shared (over 2,500) than among newly diagnosed patients (966).

Indicated time point: persistent/refractory GD, antithyroid drugs over 5 years with positive TRAb. Generation of the TCR library employed RNA extracted from PBMCs. Criteria from the American Thyroid Association guidelines were applied to diagnose Graves' disease. V was pared by 5 bases and J by 6 bases, with 23 bases between. CDR1 and CDR2 (germline): MRHNA, SNTAGT. CDR3 length: 18 amino acids. The chain links TRBV6-4 to TRBJ1-6; a possible D gene is TRBD1 (5 bases). Specimen: peripheral blood mononuclear cells (PBMCs), collected when the disease was refractory, from a patient treated with antithyroid drugs. This TCR was recovered from a female donor with Graves disease. CDR3 sequence (DNA): TGTGCCAGCAGTATGGGGCCAGCCGGCCGACGGGGTAATTCACCCCTCCACTTT. Translating it yields CASSMGPAGRRGNSPLHF.